These T cell receptor beta chains were read from a single sample in a study of blood T cell repertoires in COVID-19. TCRdb's table, derived via immunoSEQ multiplex PCR, lists solely in-frame clones and lacks some. The sample has some 230,000 clones; approximately 80% are singletons. Sequenced input: PBMCs or T cells enriched from blood (not recorded which). The receptors were sampled from a woman aged 40 to 55 with acute COVID-19. The CDR3 runs from the conserved cysteine through the conserved F or W.

J gene: TRBJ2-7; V gene: TRBV10-2; CDR3 protein: CASSVQRAYEQYF
J gene: TRBJ1-5; V gene: TRBV19; CDR3 protein: CASSIWDRGRNQPQHF
J gene: TRBJ2-2; V gene: TRBV15; CDR3 protein: CATSRAKIPDRGAGELFF
J gene: TRBJ1-6; V gene: TRBV14; CDR3 protein: CASSQDPRDSNNSPLHF
J gene: TRBJ2-1; V gene: TRBV28; CDR3 protein: CASSLLQYEQFF
J gene: TRBJ2-7; V gene: TRBV6-5; CDR3 protein: CGDRGWGEQYF
J gene: TRBJ2-5; V gene: TRBV5-4; CDR3 protein: CASSLGPSGPVTQYF
J gene: TRBJ1-6; V gene: TRBV28; CDR3 protein: CASSFRGGGYSPLHF
J gene: TRBJ1-5; V gene: TRBV28; CDR3 protein: CASNTLGLHFNQPQHF
J gene: TRBJ2-7; V gene: TRBV28; CDR3 protein: CASSFLGAYEQYF
J gene: TRBJ1-5; V gene: TRBV28; CDR3 protein: CASSLSGWGQYSNQPQHF
J gene: TRBJ1-4; V gene: TRBV9; CDR3 protein: CASSTRTGGNEKLFF
J gene: TRBJ2-1; V gene: TRBV5-4; CDR3 protein: CASSLEGGPKDEQFF
J gene: TRBJ2-5; V gene: TRBV27; CDR3 protein: CASSLVTGALIGTQYF
J gene: TRBJ2-7; V gene: TRBV6-5; CDR3 protein: CASSPSILDNEQYF
J gene: TRBJ1-4; V gene: TRBV5-5; CDR3 protein: CASSLDPGTANEKLFF
J gene: TRBJ1-2; V gene: TRBV6-5; CDR3 protein: CASSPGTGGNYGYTF
J gene: TRBJ1-5; V gene: TRBV28; CDR3 protein: CASSPHGGYGEPQHF
J gene: TRBJ2-1; V gene: TRBV5-1; CDR3 protein: CASSWGTSGRARDEQFF
J gene: TRBJ1-1; V gene: TRBV7-9; CDR3 protein: CASSLDWGGEAFF
J gene: TRBJ2-1; V gene: TRBV4-3; CDR3 protein: CASSPYRGGEQFF